This T cell receptor (beta chain) stems from a study of T cell repertoires in cytomegalovirus infection. TCRdb passed the reads through MiXCR, listing each CDR3 protein once. The table records around 800,000 distinct CDR3 sequences, approximately 29% of them present only once. Germline trimming cut 3 bases from V and 6 bases from J; bases unmatched to any gene: 12. The CDR3 consists of 16 residues. Per germline, CDR1 SGHNT and CDR2 YYREEE (reference sequence). This clonotype occurred a few times. Its antigen is undetermined. V and J are TRBV5-4 and TRBJ2-1; 7 nucleotides align to TRBD1. The input for sequencing was cultured CD8+ T cells from PBMCs, taken from culture after CMV antigen stimulation. The receptor comes from a human donor in good health (CMV status not recorded). Some clones in this sample may be carry-over from other donors' samples. Here the CDR3 DNA reads TGTGCCAGCAGCTCCCATGGGGCAGGGGGTATCAATGAGCAGTTCTTC. This codes for CASSSHGAGGINEQFF.